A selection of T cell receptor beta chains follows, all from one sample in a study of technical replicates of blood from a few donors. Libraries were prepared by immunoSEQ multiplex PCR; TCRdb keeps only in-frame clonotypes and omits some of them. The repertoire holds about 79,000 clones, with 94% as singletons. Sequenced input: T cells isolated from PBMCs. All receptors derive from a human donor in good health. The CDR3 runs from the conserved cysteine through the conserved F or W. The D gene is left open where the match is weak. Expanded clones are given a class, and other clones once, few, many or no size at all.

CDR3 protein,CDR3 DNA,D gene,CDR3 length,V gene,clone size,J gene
CASSPGTDYNEQFF,TGTGCCAGCAGTCCCGGGACAGACTACAATGAGCAGTTCTTC,TRBD1,14,TRBV6-4,NA,TRBJ2-1
CASRNTGGGNTGELFF,TGTGCCAGCAGGAACACAGGGGGCGGAAACACCGGGGAGCTGTTTTTT,TRBD1,16,TRBV11-3,NA,TRBJ2-2
CSVDGGTGELFF,TGCAGCGTTGATGGCGGCACCGGGGAGCTGTTTTTT,NA,12,TRBV29-1,once,TRBJ2-2
CASSKALWSPLSNNEQFF,TGTGCCAGCAGCAAAGCGCTTTGGAGCCCCCTCTCAAACAATGAGCAGTTCTTC,NA,18,TRBV21-1,NA,TRBJ2-1
CASSLRGTGGMDTQYF,TGCGCCAGCAGCTTGAGGGGCACGGGGGGAATGGATACGCAGTATTTT,TRBD2,16,TRBV5-1,NA,TRBJ2-3
CASTFPIAGEGYTF,TGTGCCAGCACCTTCCCGATTGCAGGGGAGGGCTACACCTTC,NA,14,TRBV28,NA,TRBJ1-2
CASSQSVGGAYHTEAFF,TGCGCCAGCAGTCAATCCGTAGGGGGGGCATATCACACTGAAGCTTTCTTT,NA,17,TRBV23-1,NA,TRBJ1-1
CASSVVTLQPQHF,TGTGCCAGCAGTGTTGTCACTCTCCAGCCCCAGCATTTT,NA,13,TRBV6-1,NA,TRBJ1-5
CASSQSLDNEQFF,TGCGCCAGCAGCCAATCACTGGACAATGAGCAGTTCTTC,NA,13,TRBV4-1,NA,TRBJ2-1
CASSDAGTSGRMDTQYF,TGTGCCAGCAGTGATGCGGGGACTAGCGGGAGGATGGATACGCAGTATTTT,TRBD2,17,TRBV25-1,NA,TRBJ2-3
CASSLRTGPSYEQYF,TGTGCCAGCAGCTTAAGGACAGGGCCCTCCTACGAGCAGTACTTC,TRBD1,15,TRBV7-2,NA,TRBJ2-7
CASSLSAGEQFF,TGCGCCAGCAGCTTGTCCGCAGGAGAGCAGTTCTTC,NA,12,TRBV5-1,NA,TRBJ2-1
CASSQVEDGNTIYF,TGCGCCAGCAGCCAAGTTGAGGATGGAAACACCATATATTTT,NA,14,TRBV4-1,NA,TRBJ1-3
CAWSVVAEAYTF,TGTGCCTGGAGTGTAGTCGCGGAAGCCTACACCTTC,NA,12,TRBV30,NA,TRBJ1-2
CASSLGQYPYEQYF,TGTGCCAGCAGTTTAGGACAGTACCCCTACGAGCAGTACTTC,NA,14,TRBV27,once,TRBJ2-7
CASSVVPGAAAGQFF,TGTGCCAGCAGCGTAGTACCAGGGGCGGCAGCCGGGCAGTTCTTC,NA,15,TRBV9,NA,TRBJ2-1
CASSPLAGGLYEQYF,TGTGCCAGTAGCCCACTAGCGGGAGGCCTCTACGAGCAGTACTTC,TRBD2,15,TRBV19,NA,TRBJ2-7
CASSLKQGNQETQYF,TGTGCCAGCAGCCTGAAACAGGGAAACCAAGAGACCCAGTACTTC,NA,15,TRBV5-5,NA,TRBJ2-5
CASSMGRAGNTIYF,TGTGCCAGCAGCATGGGGCGAGCTGGAAACACCATATATTTT,NA,14,TRBV6-1,NA,TRBJ1-3
CASSILAGHGYTF,NA,NA,13,TRBV28,NA,TRBJ1-2
CASSSSRWRQGGNQPQHF,TGTGCCAGCAGCTCCTCCCGGTGGAGACAGGGAGGCAATCAGCCCCAGCATTTT,TRBD1,18,TRBV7-9,NA,TRBJ1-5
CSARQYNEQFF,TGCAGTGCTAGACAGTACAATGAGCAGTTCTTC,NA,11,TRBV20-1,once,TRBJ2-1
CASSFFPGSHVQETQYF,TGCGCCAGCAGCTTTTTTCCAGGATCCCATGTCCAAGAGACCCAGTACTTC,NA,17,TRBV5-1,once,TRBJ2-5
CASSRRCDRDDQPQHF,TGTGCCAGCAGCCGACGGTGTGACAGGGATGATCAGCCCCAGCATTTT,TRBD1,16,TRBV7-3,NA,TRBJ1-5
CASTPRGSLNLNEQFF,TGTGCCAGCACCCCTCGAGGGTCCCTTAACCTCAATGAGCAGTTCTTC,NA,16,TRBV7-9,NA,TRBJ2-1
CASSSLLTSGRRQETQYF,TGTGCCAGCAGCTCGCTTCTGACAAGCGGGAGAAGGCAAGAGACCCAGTACTTC,TRBD2,18,TRBV5-6,NA,TRBJ2-5
CATSTYNEQFF,TGTGCCACCAGCACATACAATGAGCAGTTCTTC,NA,11,TRBV15,NA,TRBJ2-1
CASSLVSGGSQQYF,TGTGCCAGCAGCTTAGTCTCAGGGGGGTCTCAGCAGTACTTC,NA,14,TRBV7-9,NA,TRBJ2-7
CACRGYVNTIYF,TGTGCCTGCAGGGGTTATGTGAACACCATATATTTT,NA,12,TRBV30,NA,TRBJ1-3
CASSQGLTIQLTGTGVRGEQFF,TGCGCCAGCAGCCAAGGCCTTACTATCCAACTGACCGGGACAGGGGTACGGGGTGAGCAGTTCTTC,TRBD1,22,TRBV4-1,once,TRBJ2-1
CASSPGQVPAYEQYF,TGTGCCAGCTCACCGGGACAGGTGCCAGCCTACGAGCAGTACTTC,TRBD1,15,TRBV18,NA,TRBJ2-7
CASSLERAGSYEQYF,TGTGCCAGCAGCTTAGAACGCGCAGGATCCTACGAGCAGTACTTC,NA,15,TRBV11-2,NA,TRBJ2-7
CASSPQDRYSYEQYF,TGTGCCAGCAGCCCGCAAGACAGGTACAGCTACGAGCAGTACTTC,NA,15,TRBV7-9,NA,TRBJ2-7
CASSYRGNYYEQYF,TGTGCCAGCAGTTATAGGGGGAATTACTACGAGCAGTACTTC,NA,14,TRBV11-2,NA,TRBJ2-7
CASSVRDTPNTEAFF,TGCGCCAGCAGCGTACGGGATACACCGAACACTGAAGCTTTCTTT,NA,15,TRBV10-1,NA,TRBJ1-1
CASSPPGLYEQYF,TGTGCCAGCTCACCACCCGGGTTATACGAGCAGTACTTC,NA,13,TRBV18,once,TRBJ2-7
CASRFGDRESPQPQHF,TGTGCCAGCAGGTTTGGGGACAGGGAAAGCCCTCAGCCCCAGCATTTT,TRBD1,16,TRBV28,NA,TRBJ1-5
CASSSGRTAGELFF,TGCGCCAGTTCAAGCGGGAGGACCGCCGGGGAGCTGTTTTTT,TRBD2,14,TRBV10-1,NA,TRBJ2-2
CASSFHWERGGVYEQYF,TGTGCCAGCAGCTTTCATTGGGAGCGGGGGGGCGTATACGAGCAGTACTTC,TRBD2,17,TRBV7-8,NA,TRBJ2-7
CASSLRVGGRATTDTQYF,TGTGCCAGCAGCCTCCGGGTGGGGGGTCGGGCGACCACAGATACGCAGTATTTT,NA,18,TRBV7-3,NA,TRBJ2-3
CASSAKPRTSGTYNEQFF,TGTGCCAGCAGTGCAAAACCCCGGACTAGCGGGACCTACAATGAGCAGTTCTTC,TRBD2,18,TRBV6-1,NA,TRBJ2-1
CASSLDRRQETQYF,TGTGCCAGCAGCTTGGACCGCAGACAAGAGACCCAGTACTTC,NA,14,TRBV5-4,NA,TRBJ2-5
CAISESMLRVAGGIATQYF,TGTGCCATCAGTGAGTCCATGTTGAGGGTAGCGGGAGGAATAGCGACCCAGTACTTC,TRBD2,19,TRBV10-3,NA,TRBJ2-5